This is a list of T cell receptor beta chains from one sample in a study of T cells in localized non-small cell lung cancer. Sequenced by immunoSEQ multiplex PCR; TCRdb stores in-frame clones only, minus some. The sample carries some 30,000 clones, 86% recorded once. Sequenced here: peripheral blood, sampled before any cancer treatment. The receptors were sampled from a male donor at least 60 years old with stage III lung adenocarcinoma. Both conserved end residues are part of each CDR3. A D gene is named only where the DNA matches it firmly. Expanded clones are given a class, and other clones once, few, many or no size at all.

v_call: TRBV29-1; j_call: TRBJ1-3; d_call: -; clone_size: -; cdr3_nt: TGCAGCGCCGGGGGGGCTGGAAACACCATATATTTT; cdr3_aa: CSAGGAGNTIYF
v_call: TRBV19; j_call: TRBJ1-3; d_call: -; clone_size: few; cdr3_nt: TGTGCCAGTAGTATACGCCCGGGTGTCTCTGGAAACACCATATATTTT; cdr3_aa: CASSIRPGVSGNTIYF
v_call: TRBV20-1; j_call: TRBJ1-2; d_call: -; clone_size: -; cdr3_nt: TGCAGTGCTAGAGGGGTCGAGGGCTACACCTTC; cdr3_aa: CSARGVEGYTF
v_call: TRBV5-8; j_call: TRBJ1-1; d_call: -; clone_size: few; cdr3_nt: TGTGCCAGCAGCTTGATCCGAAGGCTCGCTTTCTTT; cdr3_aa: CASSLIRRLAFF
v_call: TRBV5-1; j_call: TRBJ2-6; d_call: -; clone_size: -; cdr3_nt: TGCGCCAGGTTTGGAGCCGCTGGGGCCAACGTCCTGACTTTC; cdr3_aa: CARFGAAGANVLTF
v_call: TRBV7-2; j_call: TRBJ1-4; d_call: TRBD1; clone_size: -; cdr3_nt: TGTGCCAGCAGCTCGACAGGGGGGTGGGAAAAACTGTTTTTT; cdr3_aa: CASSSTGGWEKLFF
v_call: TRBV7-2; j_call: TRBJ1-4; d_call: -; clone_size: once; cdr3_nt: TGTGCCAGCAGCTTTTCTGGTAATGAAAAACTGTTTTTT; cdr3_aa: CASSFSGNEKLFF
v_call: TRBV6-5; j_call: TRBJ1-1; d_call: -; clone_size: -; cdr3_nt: TGTGCCAGCACATGGCATATTGGGACTGAAGCTTTCTTT; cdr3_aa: CASTWHIGTEAFF
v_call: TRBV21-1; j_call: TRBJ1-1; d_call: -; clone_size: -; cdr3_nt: TGTGCCAGCAGCTATCGGACAGGGGTGAACACTGAAGCTTTCTTT; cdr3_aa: CASSYRTGVNTEAFF
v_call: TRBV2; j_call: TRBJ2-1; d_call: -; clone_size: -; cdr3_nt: TGTGCCAGCAGTGAAAGTCGGGGCAATGAGCAGTTCTTC; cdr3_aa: CASSESRGNEQFF
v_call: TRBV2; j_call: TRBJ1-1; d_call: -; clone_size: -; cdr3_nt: TGTGCCACCACAGGGTCCACTGAAGCTTTCTTT; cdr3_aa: CATTGSTEAFF
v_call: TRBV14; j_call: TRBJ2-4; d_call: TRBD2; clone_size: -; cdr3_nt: TGTGCCAGCAGCCTGGTCGGCGGGGGGGGAAACATTCAGTACTTC; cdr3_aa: CASSLVGGGGNIQYF
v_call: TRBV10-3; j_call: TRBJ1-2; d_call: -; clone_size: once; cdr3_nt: TGTGCCATCAGTGAGTCAACAGGGAATGGCTACACCTTC; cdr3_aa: CAISESTGNGYTF
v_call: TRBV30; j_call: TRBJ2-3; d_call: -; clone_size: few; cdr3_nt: TGTGCCTGGAGCGGGATAGGAAGGCCAACAGATACGCAGTATTTT; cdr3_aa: CAWSGIGRPTDTQYF
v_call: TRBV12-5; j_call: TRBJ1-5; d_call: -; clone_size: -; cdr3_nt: TGTGCTAGTGGTTTGGGACTAACATTGACTAGCAATCAGCCCCAGCATTTT; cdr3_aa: CASGLGLTLTSNQPQHF
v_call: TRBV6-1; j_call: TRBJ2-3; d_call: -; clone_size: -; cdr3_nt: TGTGCCAGCAGTGAAGATATTTTCGCTAGCACAGATACGCAGTATTTT; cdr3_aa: CASSEDIFASTDTQYF
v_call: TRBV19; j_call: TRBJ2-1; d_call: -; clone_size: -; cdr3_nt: TGTGCCAGTAGTACGCGTCCCCTGGGACCCTACAATGAGCAGTTCTTC; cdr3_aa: CASSTRPLGPYNEQFF